This T cell receptor (beta chain) was sequenced for a study of blood T cell repertoires in COVID-19. Method: immunoSEQ multiplex PCR; TCRdb's copy keeps in-frame clones and lacks some. The data hold about 180,000 clones, with 88% observed a single time. This CDR3 is built from 16 residues. Trimming took off 0 bases at V and 3 bases at J, with 15 bases between the two ends. CDR1 is SGHTA, CDR2 FQGNSA, per germline. Ages ranged from about 18 to 89 years, with residence in 24 US areas. Participants had their cohort set by participant-reported clinical history. Recovered status applied to Cohort 3 donors who had two consecutive negative PCRs. It also applied to those with clearance or with symptom resolution.

The rearrangement joins TRBV7-2 to TRBJ2-7; no clear D. This clonotype was sampled from a woman between 18 and 29 years old who had recovered from COVID-19. The source material was PBMCs or T cells enriched from blood (not recorded which). The CDR3 coding sequence is TGTGCCAGCAGCTTAGCCCCGGCAGGAATACTCTACGAGCAGTACTTC. It is translated as CASSLAPAGILYEQYF.